This T cell receptor beta chain originates from a study of response to subunit inactivated influenza vaccine. Study results and caveats: Each seasonal flu vaccination may recruit only limited new T cells, authors suggested.

The sample holds many counts of this clonotype. Its antigen is currently unknown. TCRdb redid the calling of the RT-PCR reads with MiXCR, one entry per CDR3 protein. The sample holds about 300,000 distinct CDR3 sequences, 20% to 25% seen once. Sample: PBMCs from blood, taken about 20 months after vaccination. The source is a man aged 45 to 70 who received an inactivated influenza vaccine.

The CDR3 DNA is TGCAGTGCTAGACCCGACAGGGGCCCCTATGGCTACACCTTC. It translates to CSARPDRGPYGYTF. V and J are TRBV20-1 and TRBJ1-2; 8 bases are shared with TRBD1. This CDR3 is 14 amino acids long. The ends lost 2 bases at V and 4 bases at J; junction bases unmatched: 6. Germline V lookup: CDR1 DFQATT, CDR2 SNEGSKA (reference sequence).